This T cell receptor beta chain was sequenced for a study of blood T cells in healthy people across ages. Study-wide results and limits: Both higher diversity and more naive CD4+ cells marked long-lived donors when set against aged donors. Donor CMV infection status was unknown, possibly confounding age-related changes in expanded clonotypes. Per million T cells, TCR beta diversity dropped about linearly as age rose.

The germline CDR1 and CDR2 sequences are SGHAT and FQNNGV. V trimming: 5 bases; J trimming: 0 bases; junction bases outside the gene matches: 7. The length of the CDR3 is 17 residues. Isolation recovered at least 6.5 million PBMCs from every sample. Of note for this clonotype: Its antigen is as yet unknown.

The use of a sample-barcoded 5' primer and a J-beta primer mix characterized a second PCR of roughly 7 to 11 cycles. In TCRdb, the 5' RACE reads were re-called with MiXCR into one record per CDR3 protein. Counted here are 550,000 to 750,000 distinct CDR3 sequences, under 25% occurring once; the ten biggest clones make up roughly 3.7%. The clonotype originates from a man aged 70-80 years in good health. V is TRBV11-2 and J is TRBJ2-3, with 11 bases matching TRBD2. Sequencing was done on a sample of blood. CDR3 sequence (DNA): TGTGCCAGCAGCGGAAGACTAGCGGGGATTAGCACAGATACGCAGTATTTT. Translation gives CASSGRLAGISTDTQYF.